This T cell receptor (beta chain) emerged from a study of cytomegalovirus exposure and HLA in healthy donors. Study as a whole: An early release of data contained tens of millions of unique TCRs, which came from HLA-typed donors. Across about 400 genotyped donors, 81% landed in the Caucasian-associated ancestry cluster. Broader study findings: Many donors shared some public TCRs, even though most TCR sequences were rare. V segments that were indistinguishable, TRBV6-2 and TRBV6-3 among them, were omitted from analysis.

In the case of this clone: Antigen unknown.

V was clipped by 4 bases and J by 2 bases, with 10 bases between them. The CDR3 sequence is 14 residues long. The PCR had 60 Vbeta and 13 Jbeta primers. TCRdb keeps only in-frame clones here, not all; method: immunoSEQ multiplex PCR. The top ten hold more than 1.3% of the sample, which has over 150,000 clones, 82% seen once. Material: PBMCs. This chain uses TRBV5-7 with TRBJ1-5, with D possibly matching TRBD1 (6 bases). TRBV5-7 is filed as an ORF, its function uncertain. The TCR was taken from a girl aged 5-17 years in good health and CMV-seropositive. The CDR3 sequence is CASSRGQRNQPQHF. In DNA, the CDR3 is TGTGCCAGCAGCCGCGGACAGCGCAATCAGCCCCAGCATTTT.